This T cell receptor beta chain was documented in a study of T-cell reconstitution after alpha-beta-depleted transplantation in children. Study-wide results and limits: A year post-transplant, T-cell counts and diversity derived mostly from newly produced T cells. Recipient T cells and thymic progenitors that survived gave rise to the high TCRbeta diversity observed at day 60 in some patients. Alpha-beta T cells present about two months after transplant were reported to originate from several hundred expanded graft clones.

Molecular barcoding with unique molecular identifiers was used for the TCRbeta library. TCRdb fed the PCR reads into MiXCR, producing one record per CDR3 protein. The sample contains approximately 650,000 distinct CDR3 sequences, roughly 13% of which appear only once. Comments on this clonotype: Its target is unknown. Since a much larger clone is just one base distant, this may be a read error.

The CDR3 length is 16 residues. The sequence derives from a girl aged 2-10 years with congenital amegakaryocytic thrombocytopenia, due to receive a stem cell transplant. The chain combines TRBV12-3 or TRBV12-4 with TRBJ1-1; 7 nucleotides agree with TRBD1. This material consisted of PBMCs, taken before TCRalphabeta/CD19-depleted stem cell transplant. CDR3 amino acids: CPSSLVRNRGNTEAFF. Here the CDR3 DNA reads TGTCCCAGCAGTTTAGTACGGAACAGGGGGAACACTGAAGCTTTCTTT.